This T cell receptor beta chain was retrieved from a study of metastatic and nonmetastatic thyroid tumors. Nobody among the patients had been given any treatment before thyroid surgery. Original processing methods: The study took CDR3 differences across clinicopathological groups and made a distant-metastasis classifier for papillary thyroid cancer from them. TCRdb reanalyzed the PCR reads with MiXCR. The V and J calls were not made by the authors but by TCRdb's processing. The sample includes 9,000 to 13,000 clones, about a third of them seen just once. Germline V gene sequence: CDR1 GTSNPN, CDR2 SVGIG (reference sequence). Trimming shortened V by 0 bases and J by 3 bases, and 11 bases separated the two germline ends. This CDR3 contains 14 residues.

This TCR was recovered from a female donor with papillary thyroid cancer or a benign thyroid nodule (not recorded which). Some clones in this sample may be carry-over from other donors' samples. Material for sequencing was tumor tissue. This chain connects TRBV30 to TRBJ1-2; D call uncertain. CDR3 loop: CAWSVIQRYYGYTF. DNA of the CDR3: TGTGCCTGGAGTGTAATCCAGCGATACTATGGCTACACCTTC.